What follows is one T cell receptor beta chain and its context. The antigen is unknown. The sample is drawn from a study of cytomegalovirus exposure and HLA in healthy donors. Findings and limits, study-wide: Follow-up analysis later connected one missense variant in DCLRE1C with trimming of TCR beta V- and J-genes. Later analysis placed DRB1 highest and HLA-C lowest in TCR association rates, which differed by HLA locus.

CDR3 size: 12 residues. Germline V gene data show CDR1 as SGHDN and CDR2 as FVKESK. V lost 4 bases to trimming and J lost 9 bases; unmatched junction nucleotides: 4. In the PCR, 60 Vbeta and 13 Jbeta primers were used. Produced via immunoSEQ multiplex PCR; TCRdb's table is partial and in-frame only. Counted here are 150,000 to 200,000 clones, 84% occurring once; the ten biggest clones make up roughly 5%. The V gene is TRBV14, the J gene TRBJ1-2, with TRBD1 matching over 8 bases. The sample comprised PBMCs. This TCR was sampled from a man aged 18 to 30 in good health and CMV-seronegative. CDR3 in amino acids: CASSRNRGSYTF. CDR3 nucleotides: TGTGCCAGCAGCCGCAACAGGGGGAGCTACACCTTC.